The sequence of this T cell receptor beta chain was determined in a study of blood T cell repertoires in COVID-19. Overall study: Spain, Italy and the United States supplied samples that represented acute and convalescent COVID-19.

Germline V gene lookup returns CDR1 SNHLY and CDR2 FYNNEI. CDR3 length: 15 amino acids. Trimming pared 11 bases from V and 2 bases from J, leaving 20 bases between. The method was immunoSEQ multiplex PCR; TCRdb's version includes in-frame clones alone and lacks a portion of them. The sample comprises roughly 220,000 clones, approximately 80% of which are singletons, and approximately 5% rests with the top ten. Sequencing was performed on peripheral blood. The chain recombines TRBV2 with TRBJ2-3, with a weak D call TRBD1 (5 bases). The clonotype originates from a woman aged 60-70 years who had recovered from COVID-19. The CDR3 protein is CAVQGAWSSTDTQYF. The CDR3 DNA sequence: TGTGCCGTCCAAGGGGCTTGGTCGTCCACAGATACGCAGTATTTT.